A single T cell receptor (beta chain) is shown here with its context. CDR1 is LNHNV and CDR2 is YYDKDF in the germline V gene (reference sequence). Trimming took 2 bases from V and 12 from J; bases not matched to a gene: 10. This CDR3 is built from 14 residues. One entry per CDR3 protein results from TCRdb running MiXCR on the RT-PCR reads. In the table there are more than 600,000 distinct CDR3 sequences, 13% to 15% of which are singletons. The V and J genes are TRBV15 and TRBJ1-1, with TRBD1 identical over 9 bases. The sequencing input was memory CD4+ T cells from blood. This clonotype was sampled from a female donor in good health, serving as a healthy control. The CDR3 loop reads CATSRLPGQGSTFF. CDR3 DNA: TGTGCCACCAGCAGACTCCCGGGACAGGGCTCGACTTTCTTT.